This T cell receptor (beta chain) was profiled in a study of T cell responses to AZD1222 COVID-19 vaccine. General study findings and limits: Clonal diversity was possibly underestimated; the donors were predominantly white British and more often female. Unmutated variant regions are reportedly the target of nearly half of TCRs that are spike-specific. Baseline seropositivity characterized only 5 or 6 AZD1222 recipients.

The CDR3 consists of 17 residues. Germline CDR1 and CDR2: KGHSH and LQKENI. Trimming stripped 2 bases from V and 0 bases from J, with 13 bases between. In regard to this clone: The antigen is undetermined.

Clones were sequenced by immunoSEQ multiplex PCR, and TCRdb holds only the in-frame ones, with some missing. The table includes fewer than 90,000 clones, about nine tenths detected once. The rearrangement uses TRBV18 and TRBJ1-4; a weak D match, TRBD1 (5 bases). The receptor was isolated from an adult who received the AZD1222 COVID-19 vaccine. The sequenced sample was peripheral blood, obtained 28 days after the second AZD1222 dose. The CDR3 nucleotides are TGTGCCAGCTCACCATTGACAGCCGAAACAACTAATGAAAAACTGTTTTTT. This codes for CASSPLTAETTNEKLFF.